A single sample is the source of the 2 T cell receptor beta chains below, sequenced in a study of T cell responses to AZD1222 COVID-19 vaccine. Generated by immunoSEQ multiplex PCR, the TCRdb table keeps only in-frame clones and is missing some. The sample has roughly 100,000 clones, 90% seen once. Sample: peripheral blood, taken on day 0 of AZD1222 vaccination. These receptor sequences come from an adult in good health.

This rearrangement joins TRBV19 to TRBJ1-1; perhaps TRBD1 as D (6 bases). The CDR3 is 14 residues long. Trimming pared 10 bases from V and 1 base from J, leaving 16 bases between. Germline CDR1 is LNHDA and CDR2 is SQIVND (reference sequence). CDR3 nucleotides: TGTGCCACCTCCTTGGGGGGCTGGAACACTGAAGCTTTCTTT. It translates to CATSLGGWNTEAFF.

The V and J genes are TRBV5-1 and TRBJ2-1; 8 positions match TRBD2. The CDR3 loop spans 15 amino acids. The germline V gene encodes CDR1 SGHRS and CDR2 YFSETQ. V lost 9 bases and J lost 4; bases outside the gene matches: 12. CDR3 DNA sequence: TGCGCCACCTACCGGGAGGGGGGGCATTACAATGAGCAGTTCTTC. Residues: CATYREGGHYNEQFF.